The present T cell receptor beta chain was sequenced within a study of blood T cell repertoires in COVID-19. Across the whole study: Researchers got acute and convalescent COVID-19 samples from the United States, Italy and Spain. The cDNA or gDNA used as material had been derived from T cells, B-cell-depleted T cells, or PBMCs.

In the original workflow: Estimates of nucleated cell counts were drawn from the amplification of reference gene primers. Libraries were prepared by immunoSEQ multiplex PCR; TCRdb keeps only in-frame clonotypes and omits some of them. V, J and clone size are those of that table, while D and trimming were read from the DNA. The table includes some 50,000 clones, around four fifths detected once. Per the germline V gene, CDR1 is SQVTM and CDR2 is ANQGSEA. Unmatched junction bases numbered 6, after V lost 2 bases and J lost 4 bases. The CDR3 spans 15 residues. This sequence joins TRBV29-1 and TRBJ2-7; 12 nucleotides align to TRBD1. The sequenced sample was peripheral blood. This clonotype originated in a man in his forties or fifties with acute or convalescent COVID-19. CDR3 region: CSVEFRDRGRYEQYF. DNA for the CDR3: TGCAGCGTTGAATTTAGGGACAGGGGGCGGTACGAGCAGTACTTC.